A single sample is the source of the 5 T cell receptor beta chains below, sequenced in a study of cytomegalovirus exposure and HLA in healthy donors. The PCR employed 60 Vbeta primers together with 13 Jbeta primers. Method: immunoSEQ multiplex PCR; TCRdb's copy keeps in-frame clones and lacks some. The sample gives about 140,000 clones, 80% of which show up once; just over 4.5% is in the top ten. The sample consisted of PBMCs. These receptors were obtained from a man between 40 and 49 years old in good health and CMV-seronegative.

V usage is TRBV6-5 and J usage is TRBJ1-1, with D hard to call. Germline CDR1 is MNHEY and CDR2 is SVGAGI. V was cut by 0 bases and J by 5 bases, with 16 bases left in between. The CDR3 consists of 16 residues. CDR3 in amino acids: CASSYSTPPFRTEAFF. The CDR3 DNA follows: TGTGCCAGCAGTTACTCTACTCCTCCCTTTCGGACTGAAGCTTTCTTT.

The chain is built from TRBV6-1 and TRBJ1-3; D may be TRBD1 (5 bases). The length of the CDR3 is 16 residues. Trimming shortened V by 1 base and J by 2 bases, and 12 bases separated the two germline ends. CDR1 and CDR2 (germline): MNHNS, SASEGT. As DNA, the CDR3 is TGTGCCAGCAGTGAAGGGTCTTGGGGCGCTGGAAACACCATATATTTT. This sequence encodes CASSEGSWGAGNTIYF.

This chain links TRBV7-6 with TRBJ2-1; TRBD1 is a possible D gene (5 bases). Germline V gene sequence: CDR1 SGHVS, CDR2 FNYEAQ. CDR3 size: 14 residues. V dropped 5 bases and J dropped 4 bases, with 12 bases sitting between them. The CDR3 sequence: CASSLVGAYNEQFF. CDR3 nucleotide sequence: TGTGCCAGCAGCCTAGTTGGGGCTTACAATGAGCAGTTCTTC.

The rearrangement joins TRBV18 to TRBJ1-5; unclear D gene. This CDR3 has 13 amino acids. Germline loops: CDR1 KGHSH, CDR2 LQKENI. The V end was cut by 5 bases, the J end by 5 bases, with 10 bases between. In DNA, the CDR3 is TGTGCCAGCTCAGGCGGGAGGGATCAGCCCCAGCATTTT. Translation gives CASSGGRDQPQHF.

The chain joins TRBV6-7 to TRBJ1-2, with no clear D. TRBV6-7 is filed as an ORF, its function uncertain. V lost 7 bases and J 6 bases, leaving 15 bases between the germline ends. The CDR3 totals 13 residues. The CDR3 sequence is CASIVREIHGYTF. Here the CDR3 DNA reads TGTGCCAGCATCGTCCGGGAGATTCATGGCTACACCTTC.